Listed here are 14 T cell receptor beta chains from one sample, sequenced in a study of shared clonotypes between healthy human individuals. Sequenced by immunoSEQ multiplex PCR; TCRdb stores in-frame clones only, minus some. The repertoire consists of 550,000 to 850,000 clones, with 74% occurring once and the leading ten covering about 1.7%. The specimen was memory CD4+ T cells sorted from blood. As for subset: CD45RA-negative fraction. These receptor sequences come from a woman in her 30s in good health.

The rearrangement uses TRBV6-5 and TRBJ2-7; unclear D gene. The germline CDR1 and CDR2 sequences are MNHEY and SVGAGI. The CDR3 sequence is 13 residues long. V was clipped by 6 bases and J by 0 bases, with 9 bases between them. CDR3 protein: CASREKSSYEQYF. CDR3 nucleotides: TGTGCCAGCAGGGAGAAGAGCTCCTACGAGCAGTACTTC.

The CDR3 sequence is CASSVENSNQPQHF. The CDR3 nucleotides read TGTGCCAGCAGTGTTGAGAATAGCAATCAGCCCCAGCATTTT. The gene calls are TRBV6-1 and TRBJ1-5, with unresolved D. Between the trimmed V and J ends, which lost 4 bases and 0 bases, there was a span of 7 bases. This CDR3 region has 14 residues. CDR1 and CDR2 from the germline V gene are MNHNS and SASEGT.

The V gene is TRBV10-1, the J gene TRBJ2-7, with D perhaps matching TRBD2 (7 bases). This CDR3 is 13 amino acids long. Germline V gene sequence: CDR1 WNHNN, CDR2 SYGVQD (reference sequence). Trimming stripped 8 bases from V and 3 bases from J, with 14 bases between. CDR3 sequence (DNA): TGCGCCAGCTCCAAAGGGGGGGGCTACGAGCAGTACTTC. Protein product: CASSKGGGYEQYF.

This sequence joins TRBV2 and TRBJ2-5; D gene unclear. The length of the CDR3 is 11 residues. CDR1 is SNHLY and CDR2 is FYNNEI in the germline V gene. Between the trimmed V and J ends, which lost 11 bases and 2 bases, there was a span of 9 bases. The CDR3 spells CAWCRQETQYF. CDR3 coding DNA: TGTGCCTGGTGCAGGCAAGAGACCCAGTACTTC.

V gene TRBV14 combines with J gene TRBJ1-2; D is unclear. V was cut by 5 bases and J by 2 bases, with 9 bases left in between. Germline CDR1 and CDR2: SGHDN and FVKESK. This CDR3 has 13 residues. CDR3 region: CASSKTVNYGYTF. Written as DNA, the CDR3 is TGTGCCAGCAGCAAAACAGTCAACTATGGCTACACCTTC.

This chain uses TRBV4-1 with TRBJ2-1; 8 bases line up with TRBD2. The germline V gene has CDR1 MGHRA and CDR2 YSYEKL. Trimming removed 2 bases from V and 5 bases from J; junction bases left unmatched: 5. The CDR3 loop spans 15 amino acids. The CDR3, as DNA: TGCGCCAGCAGCCAAAGACTAGCGCAGAACAATGAGCAGTTCTTC. Protein product: CASSQRLAQNNEQFF.

This chain connects TRBV27 to TRBJ2-2; 8 nucleotides align to TRBD2. Trimming at V came to 6 bases and at J to 1 base, leaving 10 bases not matched to a gene. The CDR3 spans 17 residues. Germline V lookup: CDR1 MNHEY, CDR2 SMNVEV (reference sequence). The CDR3 spells CASSLGLAGMNTGELFF. For the CDR3, the DNA is TGTGCCAGCAGCCTTGGGTTAGCGGGAATGAACACCGGGGAGCTGTTTTTT.

The chain uses TRBV7-9 and TRBJ1-4; TRBD1 matches at 9 bases. Germline lookup yields CDR1 SEHNR and CDR2 FQNEAQ (reference sequence). The CDR3 runs 16 residues. The junction had 9 bases not matched to a gene; V was cut back by 4 bases and J by 6 bases. This CDR3 is CASSSPTRDRDEKLFF. The CDR3 region has the DNA TGTGCCAGCAGCTCCCCAACCCGGGACAGGGATGAAAAACTGTTTTTT.

This clone showed up just once. This chain links TRBV15 with TRBJ2-7, with 10 bases identical to TRBD2. J was trimmed by 3 bases and V by 0 bases; bases with no gene match: 11. CDR3 size: 18 residues. Germline CDR1 LNHNV, CDR2 YYDKDF (reference sequence). Written as DNA, the CDR3 is TGTGCCACCAGCAGAGATCAGTGGGGGCAGCGGGAGGGCTACGAGCAGTACTTC. It codes for CATSRDQWGQREGYEQYF.

This rearrangement joins TRBV4-2 to TRBJ2-5, with TRBD2 matching over 10 bases. The DNA end is a closer match to TRBJ2-7, so the J assignment may be wrong. Germline V CDR1 and CDR2: LGHNA, YNFKEQ. The length of the CDR3 is 13 residues. The CDR3 bases are TGTGCCAGCGGAGCGGGAGGGCCCTACGAGCAGTACTTC. It is translated as CASGAGGPYEQYF.

This clone has just a few counts. V usage is TRBV5-1 and J usage is TRBJ2-2, with D perhaps matching TRBD1 (6 bases). CDR1 and CDR2 (germline): SGHRS, YFSETQ. CDR3 length: 15 amino acids. The ends were cut back, 4 bases at V and 5 bases at J, with 15 bases in the middle. The CDR3, as DNA: TGCGCCAGCAGCACTACAGGGATGGTGACCGGGGAGCTGTTTTTT. This sequence encodes CASSTTGMVTGELFF.

For this clone: Other DNA sequences from this sample encode an identical CDR3 as well. The CDR3 DNA reads TGTGCCAGCAGCAGACGGACAGGGTCTAATGAAAAACTGTTTTTT. Translation: CASSRRTGSNEKLFF. The gene calls are TRBV5-6 and TRBJ1-4; 8 bases line up with TRBD1. V lost 4 bases to trimming and J lost 3 bases; unmatched junction nucleotides: 5. The CDR3 runs 15 residues. From germline, CDR1 is SGHDT and CDR2 YYEEEE. Together with reference TRBV5-6 and TRBJ1-4, the CDR3 gives the full variable domain: DAGVTQSPTHLIKTRGQQVTLRCSPKSGHDTVSWYQQALGQGPQFIFQYYEEEERQRGNFPDRFSGHQFPNYSSELNVNALLLGDSALYLCASSRRTGSNEKLFFGSGTQLSVL.

V usage is TRBV2 and J usage is TRBJ2-7, with D possibly being TRBD1 or TRBD2 (5 bases each). The length of the CDR3 is 14 residues. V was clipped by 6 bases and J by 0 bases, with 12 bases between them. The germline CDR1 and CDR2 sequences are SNHLY and FYNNEI. The CDR3 bases are TGTGCCAGCAGCCGGGACGGAACCTCCTACGAGCAGTACTTC. Amino acids: CASSRDGTSYEQYF.

J is TRBJ2-7 and V is TRBV7-9; 14 nucleotides line up with TRBD2. CDR3 length: 19 residues. CDR1 and CDR2 from the germline V gene are SEHNR and FQNEAQ (reference sequence). The V and J ends lost 0 bases and 3 bases, in that order; junction bases with no gene match: 10. In DNA, the CDR3 is TGTGCCAGCAGCTTAGCGATTGGAGGGACTAGCGGGAGCGGCTACGAGCAGTACTTC. Protein sequence: CASSLAIGGTSGSGYEQYF.